This T cell receptor beta chain was profiled in a study of blood T cell repertoires in COVID-19. This CDR3 region has 16 residues. The V end lost 0 bases, the J end lost 0 bases, and 12 bases lay between the germline ends. Germline V lookup: CDR1 SGHRS, CDR2 YFSETQ. This clone was seen once. TCRdb's table, derived via immunoSEQ multiplex PCR, lists solely in-frame clones and lacks some. The sample lists some 140,000 clones, 80% to 90% occurring once. J is TRBJ1-2 and V is TRBV5-1; weak D call: TRBD1 (6 bases). Sequencing used peripheral blood. The TCR was taken from a human donor in a cohort sampled during active COVID-19. DNA of the CDR3: TGCGCCAGCAGCTTGGCCCTGGACAGCTCTAACTATGGCTACACCTTC. This encodes CASSLALDSSNYGYTF.